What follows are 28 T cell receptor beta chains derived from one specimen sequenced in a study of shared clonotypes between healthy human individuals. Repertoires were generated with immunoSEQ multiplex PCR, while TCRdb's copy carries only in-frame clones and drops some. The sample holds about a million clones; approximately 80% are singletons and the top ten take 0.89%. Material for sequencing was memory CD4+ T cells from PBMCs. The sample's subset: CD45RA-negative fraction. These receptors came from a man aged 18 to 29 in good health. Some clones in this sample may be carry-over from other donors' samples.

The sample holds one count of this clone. The CDR3 here is CASSLDSGEYSNEQFF. In DNA form, the CDR3 reads TGTGCCAGCAGCCTCGATTCTGGAGAATATTCCAATGAGCAGTTCTTC. The genes are TRBV9 and TRBJ2-1; no definite D call. The CDR3 consists of 16 residues. Germline values: CDR1 SGDLS, CDR2 YYNGEE. V was trimmed by 4 bases and J by 6 bases, leaving 20 bases between them.

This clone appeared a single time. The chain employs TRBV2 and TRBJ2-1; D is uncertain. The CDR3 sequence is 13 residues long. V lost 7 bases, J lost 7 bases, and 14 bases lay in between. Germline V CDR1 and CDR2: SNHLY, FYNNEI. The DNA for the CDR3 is TGTGCCAGCATCACCGAGACACTTAATGAGCAGTTCTTC. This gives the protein CASITETLNEQFF.

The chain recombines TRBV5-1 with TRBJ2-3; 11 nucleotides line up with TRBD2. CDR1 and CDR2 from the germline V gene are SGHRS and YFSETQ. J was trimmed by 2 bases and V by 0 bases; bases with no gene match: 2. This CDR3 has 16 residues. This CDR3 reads CASSLGLAGPTDTQYF. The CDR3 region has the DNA TGCGCCAGCAGCTTGGGACTAGCGGGACCCACAGATACGCAGTATTTT.

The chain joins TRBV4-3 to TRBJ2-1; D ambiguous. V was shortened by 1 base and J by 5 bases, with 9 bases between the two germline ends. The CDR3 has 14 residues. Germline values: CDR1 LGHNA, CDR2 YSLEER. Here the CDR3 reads CASSQVVWDNEQFF. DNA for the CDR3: TGCGCCAGCAGCCAAGTTGTGTGGGACAATGAGCAGTTCTTC.

CDR3 coding DNA: TGCGCCAGCAGCTTGAAGGACAGGAACACTGAAGCTTTCTTT. This sequence encodes CASSLKDRNTEAFF. The chain recombines TRBV5-1 with TRBJ1-1, with D maybe TRBD1 (6 bases). The germline V and J ends were trimmed by 1 base and 1 base, with 8 bases remaining between them. In germline, CDR1 is SGHRS, CDR2 YFSETQ. The CDR3 runs to 14 residues.

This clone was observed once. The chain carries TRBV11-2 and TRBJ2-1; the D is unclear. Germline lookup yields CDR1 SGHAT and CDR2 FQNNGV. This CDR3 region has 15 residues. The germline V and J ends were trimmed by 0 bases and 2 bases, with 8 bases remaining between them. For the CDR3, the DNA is TGTGCCAGCAGCTTAGACCCTGGAACCTACAATGAGCAGTTCTTC. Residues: CASSLDPGTYNEQFF.

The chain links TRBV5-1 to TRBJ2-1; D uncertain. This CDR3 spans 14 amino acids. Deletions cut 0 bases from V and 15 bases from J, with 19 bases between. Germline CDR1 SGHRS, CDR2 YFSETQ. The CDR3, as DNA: TGCGCCAGCAGCTTGGAGGGAATTCCTCGCAGTCTGTTCTTC. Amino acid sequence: CASSLEGIPRSLFF.

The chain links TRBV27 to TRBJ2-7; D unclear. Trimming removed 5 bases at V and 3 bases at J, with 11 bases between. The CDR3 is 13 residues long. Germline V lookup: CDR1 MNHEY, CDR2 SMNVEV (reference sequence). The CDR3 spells CASSPRTGYEQYF. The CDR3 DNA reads TGTGCCAGCAGTCCGCGGACGGGCTACGAGCAGTACTTC.

For the CDR3, the DNA is TGTGCCAGCAGTTTCGGGGTTTCACAGCCCCAGCATTTT. Protein sequence: CASSFGVSQPQHF. The V gene is TRBV28, the J gene TRBJ1-5; D is undetermined. Germline V lookup: CDR1 MDHEN, CDR2 SYDVKM. The CDR3 length is 13 residues. V dropped 3 bases and J dropped 7 bases, with 10 bases sitting between them.

This chain's CDR3 is CASSIEGGGDTQYF. CDR3 coding DNA: TGTGCCAGTAGTATAGAAGGGGGAGGAGATACGCAGTATTTT. V gene TRBV19 combines with J gene TRBJ2-3; D possibly uses TRBD1 or TRBD2 (6 bases each). This CDR3 is built from 14 residues. From germline, CDR1 is LNHDA and CDR2 SQIVND (reference sequence). Trimming took off 0 bases at V and 5 bases at J, with 9 bases between the two ends.

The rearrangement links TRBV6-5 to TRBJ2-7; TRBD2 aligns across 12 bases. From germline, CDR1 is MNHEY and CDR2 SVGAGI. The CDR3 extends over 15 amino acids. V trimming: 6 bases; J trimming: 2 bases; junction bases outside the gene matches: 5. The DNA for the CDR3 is TGTGCCAGCAGATTACTAGCGGGAGGCACCTACGAGCAGTACTTC. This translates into CASRLLAGGTYEQYF.

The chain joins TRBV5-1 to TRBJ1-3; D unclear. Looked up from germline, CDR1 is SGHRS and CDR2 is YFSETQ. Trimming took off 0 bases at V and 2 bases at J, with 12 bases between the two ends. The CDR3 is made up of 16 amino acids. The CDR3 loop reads CASSLEGSQTGNTIYF. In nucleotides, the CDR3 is TGCGCCAGCAGCTTGGAGGGCAGCCAAACTGGAAACACCATATATTTT.

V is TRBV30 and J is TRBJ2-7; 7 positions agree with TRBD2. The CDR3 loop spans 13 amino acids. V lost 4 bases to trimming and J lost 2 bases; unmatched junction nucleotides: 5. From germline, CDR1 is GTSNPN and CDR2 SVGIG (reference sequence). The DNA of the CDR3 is TGTGCCTGGAATGCAGGGACTACCTACGAGCAGTACTTC. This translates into CAWNAGTTYEQYF. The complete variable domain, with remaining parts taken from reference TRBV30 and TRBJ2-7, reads SQTIHQWPATLVQPVGSPLSLECTVEGTSNPNLYWYRQAAGRGLQLLFYSVGIGQISSEVPQNLSASRPQDRQFILSSKKLLLSDSGFYLCAWNAGTTYEQYFGPGTRLTVT.

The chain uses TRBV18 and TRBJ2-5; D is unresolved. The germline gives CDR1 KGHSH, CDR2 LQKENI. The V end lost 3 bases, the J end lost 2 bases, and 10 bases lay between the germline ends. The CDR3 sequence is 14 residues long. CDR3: CASSPGEIQETQYF. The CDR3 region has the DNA TGTGCCAGCTCACCTGGAGAGATACAAGAGACCCAGTACTTC.

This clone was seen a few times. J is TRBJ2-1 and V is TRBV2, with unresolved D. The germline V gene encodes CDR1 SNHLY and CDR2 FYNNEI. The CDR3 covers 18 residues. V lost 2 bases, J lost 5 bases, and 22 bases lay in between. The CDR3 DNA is TGTGCCAGCAGTGAACCCCGGCAAGGAAGAAATTGGAACAATGAGCAGTTCTTC. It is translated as CASSEPRQGRNWNNEQFF.

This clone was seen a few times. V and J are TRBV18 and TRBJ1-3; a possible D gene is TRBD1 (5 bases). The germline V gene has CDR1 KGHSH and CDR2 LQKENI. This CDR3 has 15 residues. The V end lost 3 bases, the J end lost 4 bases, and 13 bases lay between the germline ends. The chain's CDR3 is CASSPWDRSGNTIYF. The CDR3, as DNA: TGTGCCAGCTCACCCTGGGACCGAAGCGGAAACACCATATATTTT.

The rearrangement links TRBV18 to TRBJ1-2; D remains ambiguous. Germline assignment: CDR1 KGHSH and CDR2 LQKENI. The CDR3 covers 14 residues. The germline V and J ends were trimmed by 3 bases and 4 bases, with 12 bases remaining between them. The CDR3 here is CASSPTTGSYGYTF. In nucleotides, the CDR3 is TGTGCCAGCTCACCCACCACGGGGTCCTATGGCTACACCTTC. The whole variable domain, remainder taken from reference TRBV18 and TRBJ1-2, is NAGVMQNPRHLVRRRGQEARLRCSPMKGHSHVYWYRQLPEEGLKFMVYLQKENIIDESGMPKERFSAEFPKEGPSILRIQQVVRGDSAAYFCASSPTTGSYGYTFGSGTRLTVV.

The CDR3 DNA reads as TGTGCCAGCAGCACAACAGGGGTCGACATTCAGTACTTC. The encoded protein is CASSTTGVDIQYF. This rearrangement joins TRBV7-3 to TRBJ2-4; 7 bases line up with TRBD1. CDR1 SGHTA and CDR2 FQGTGA come from the germline V gene. The CDR3 totals 13 residues. The ends lost 5 bases at V and 8 bases at J; junction bases unmatched: 6.

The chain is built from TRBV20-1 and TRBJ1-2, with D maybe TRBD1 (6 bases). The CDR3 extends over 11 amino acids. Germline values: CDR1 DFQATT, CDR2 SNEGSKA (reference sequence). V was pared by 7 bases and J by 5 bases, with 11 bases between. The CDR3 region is CSVGQQYGYTF. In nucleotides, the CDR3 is TGCAGTGTTGGACAGCAGTATGGCTACACCTTC.

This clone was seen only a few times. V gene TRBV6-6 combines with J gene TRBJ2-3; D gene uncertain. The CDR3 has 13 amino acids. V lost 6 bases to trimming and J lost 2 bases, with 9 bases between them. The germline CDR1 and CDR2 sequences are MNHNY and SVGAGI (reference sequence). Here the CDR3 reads CASRILSTDTQYF. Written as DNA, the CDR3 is TGTGCCAGCAGAATACTCTCCACAGATACGCAGTATTTT.

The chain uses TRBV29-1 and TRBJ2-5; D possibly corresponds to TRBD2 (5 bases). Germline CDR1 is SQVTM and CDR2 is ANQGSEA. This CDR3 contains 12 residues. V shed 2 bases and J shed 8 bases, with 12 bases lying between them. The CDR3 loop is CSVEKAPGTQYF. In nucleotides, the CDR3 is TGCAGCGTTGAAAAGGCCCCGGGAACCCAGTACTTC.

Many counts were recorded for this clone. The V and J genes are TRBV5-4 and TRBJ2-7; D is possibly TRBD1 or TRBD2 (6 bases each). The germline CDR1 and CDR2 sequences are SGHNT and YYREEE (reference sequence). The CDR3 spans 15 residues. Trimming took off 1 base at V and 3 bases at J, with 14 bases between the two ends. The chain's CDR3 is CASSLRGGTGYEQYF. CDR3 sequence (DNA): TGTGCCAGCAGCTTGAGAGGGGGGACCGGCTACGAGCAGTACTTC.

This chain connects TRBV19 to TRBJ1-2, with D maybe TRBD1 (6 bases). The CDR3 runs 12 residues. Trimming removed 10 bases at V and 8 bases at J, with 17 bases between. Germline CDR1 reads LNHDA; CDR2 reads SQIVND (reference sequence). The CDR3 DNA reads TGTGCCACTTGGGGGCTTTTAGACGGCTACACCTTC. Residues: CATWGLLDGYTF.

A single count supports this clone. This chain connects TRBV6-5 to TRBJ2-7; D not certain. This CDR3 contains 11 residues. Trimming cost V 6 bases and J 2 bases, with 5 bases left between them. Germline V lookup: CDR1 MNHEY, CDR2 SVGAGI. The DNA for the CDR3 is TGTGCCAGCAGCGATACCTACGAGCAGTACTTC. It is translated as CASSDTYEQYF.

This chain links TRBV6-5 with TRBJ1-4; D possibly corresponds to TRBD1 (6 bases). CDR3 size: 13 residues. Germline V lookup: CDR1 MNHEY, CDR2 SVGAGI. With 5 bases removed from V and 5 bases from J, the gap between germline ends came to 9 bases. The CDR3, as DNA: TGTGCCAGCAGTCTGGACAGCAATGAAAAACTGTTTTTT. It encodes CASSLDSNEKLFF.

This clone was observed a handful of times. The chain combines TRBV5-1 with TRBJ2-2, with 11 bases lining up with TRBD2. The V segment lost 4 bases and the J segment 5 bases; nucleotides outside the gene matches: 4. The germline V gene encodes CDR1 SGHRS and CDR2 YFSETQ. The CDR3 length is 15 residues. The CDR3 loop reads CASSIAGGGTGELFF. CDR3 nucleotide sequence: TGCGCCAGCAGCATAGCGGGAGGGGGTACCGGGGAGCTGTTTTTT. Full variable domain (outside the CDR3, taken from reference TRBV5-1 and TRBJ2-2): KAGVTQTPRYLIKTRGQQVTLSCSPISGHRSVSWYQQTPGQGLQFLFEYFSETQRNKGNFPGRFSGRQFSNSRSEMNVSTLELGDSALYLCASSIAGGGTGELFFGEGSRLTVL.

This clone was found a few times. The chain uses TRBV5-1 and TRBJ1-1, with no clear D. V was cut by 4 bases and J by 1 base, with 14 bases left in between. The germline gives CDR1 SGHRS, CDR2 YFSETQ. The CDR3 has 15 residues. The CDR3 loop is CASSPERSTNTEAFF. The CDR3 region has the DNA TGCGCCAGCAGCCCCGAACGTTCTACGAACACTGAAGCTTTCTTT.

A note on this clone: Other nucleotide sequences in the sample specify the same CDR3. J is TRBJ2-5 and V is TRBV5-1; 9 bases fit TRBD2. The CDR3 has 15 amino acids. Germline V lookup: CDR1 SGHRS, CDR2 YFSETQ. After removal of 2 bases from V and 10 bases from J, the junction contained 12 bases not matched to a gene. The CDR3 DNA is TGCGCCAGCAGCTTTTCTCCGACTAGCGGAAGTGTCCAGTACTTC. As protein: CASSFSPTSGSVQYF.